These 4 T cell receptor beta chains were sequenced from one sample in a study of shared clonotypes between healthy human individuals (TCRdb year 2020). CD8 naive samples were CD45RO-negative cells positively selected for CCR7, giving a CD45RA+CCR7+ population that excluded TemRA cells. The library was built by means of the immunoSEQ multiplex PCR assay. The immuneACCESS repertoire file appears here via TCRdb, limited to in-frame rearrangements. These files lack a portion of the clones; in checked studies, under half of the deficit traces to unresolved V genes, and the cause of the others is not known. The sample records hundreds of thousands of clones, approximately 96% of which are singletons. The ten biggest clones cover roughly 0.1% of the sample. The specimen was naive CD8+ T cells sorted from blood. This specimen's cell subset or site label, per the study, means: CD45RA+CCR7+. These receptors all come from a woman aged 25 to 45 in good health.

This chain connects TRBV10-1 to TRBJ1-3; D is uncertain. V was trimmed by 7 bases and J by 0 bases, leaving 10 bases between them. Per germline, CDR1 WNHNN and CDR2 SYGVQD (reference sequence). The CDR3 contains 14 residues. The CDR3 DNA is TGCGCCAGCACCCAGCGGGGCTCTGGAAACACCATATATTTT. Translation: CASTQRGSGNTIYF.

The chain joins TRBV28 to TRBJ2-3, with D perhaps TRBD1 or TRBD2 (7 bases each). CDR3 length: 18 residues. Germline V CDR1 and CDR2: MDHEN, SYDVKM. Trimming removed 5 bases from V and 1 base from J, with 22 bases in between. The CDR3 loop reads CASSLLAGGGLGTDTQYF. CDR3 DNA: TGTGCCAGCAGTCTCCTGGCAGGGGGGGGGTTGGGCACAGATACGCAGTATTTT.

The chain uses TRBV7-9 and TRBJ2-1; 10 nucleotides align to TRBD2. The length of the CDR3 is 18 residues. V was pared by 3 bases and J by 0 bases, with 8 bases of the junction left unmatched. Germline loops: CDR1 SEHNR, CDR2 FQNEAQ (reference sequence). For the CDR3, the DNA is TGTGCCAGCAGCTTGGCTAGCGGGAGTCGTAGCTCCTACAATGAGCAGTTCTTC. This encodes CASSLASGSRSSYNEQFF.

There are a few counts of this clone. The germline gene is not matched at one end of the junction; a read error may be the cause. J is TRBJ1-2 and V is TRBV4-1; possibly TRBD1 for D (6 bases). Germline V gene sequence: CDR1 MGHRA, CDR2 YSYEKL. CDR3 length: 12 amino acids. The DNA for the CDR3 is TGCGCCAGCAGCCCAGGGGACTACGGCTACACCTTC. Translation: CASSPGDYGYTF.